This TCR beta chain was sequenced for a study of OX40 agonist ivuxolimab in advanced cancers. About the investigation overall: The costimulatory receptor OX40 (CD134) was targeted by ivuxolimab, a fully human IgG2 agonistic monoclonal antibody. Of the approximately 50 patients in dose escalation, 19 had hepatocellular carcinoma, roughly 15 had melanoma, 9 had renal cell carcinoma and 9 had head and neck cancer. Peripheral TCRbeta sequencing was intended to test whether TCR sequence diversity was altered and clonal T-cell expansion was caused by ivuxolimab. A male proportion of around 81% and a mean age of roughly 55 years, ranging from 23 to 79, were recorded for the dose-escalation cohort. The paper covers the monotherapy dose-escalation part of the phase I ivuxolimab trial, which included N ≈ 54 patients. Prior anti-PD-1, anti-PD-L1 or anti-CTLA-4 therapy was permitted, and checkpoint inhibitors had been received by roughly 42% of dose-escalation patients. Partial responses occurred in three dose-escalation patients, of whom one had hepatocellular carcinoma and two had cutaneous melanoma. Intravenous ivuxolimab was administered to patients every 2 weeks at six dose levels: 0.01, 0.1, 0.3, 1.5, 3 and 10 mg/kg. General study outcomes and caveats: Low levels of normalized T-cell clonal expansion were also seen in some patients who did not respond. After ivuxolimab, more expanded clones were found on average in CD8+ T cells than in CD4+ T cells. In the 0.1-3.0 mg/kg groups, partial responders had among the lowest normalized peripheral clonal expansion, particularly in CD8+ T cells. At doses of 0.1 to 3.0 mg/kg, clonal expansion of both CD4+ and CD8+ blood T cells was observed from baseline to week 6. The antigen specificity of the peripheral T cells that underwent clonal expansion was not determined.

Its CDR3 holds 15 amino acids, cysteine through phenylalanine. The sequence is cut down to CDR3 DNA, 45 bases in frame from base 1. CDR1 and CDR2, per the germline V gene (reference sequence), are SEHNR and FQNEAQ. V loses 3 bases, J loses 8 bases, and the germline ends lie 17 bases apart. For sequencing of the TCRbeta CDR3 region, genomic DNA was extracted from the sorted cells. TCRbeta CDR3 regions were sequenced using the immunoSEQ Assay. The immuneACCESS repertoire file appears here via TCRdb, limited to in-frame rearrangements. These files lack a portion of the clones; in checked studies, under half of the deficit traces to unresolved V genes, and the cause of the others is not known. The sample data list some 57,000 clones, and roughly 82% of these were observed just once. About 3.9% of the sample is in the top ten clones. The trial excluded patients who had a history of autoimmune disease or who were on systemic immunosuppression. Peripheral blood for TCR sequencing was collected from all dose cohorts at baseline, on cycle 4 day 1, and on cycle 7 day 1. Samples came from an open-label, multicenter, first-in-human phase I dose-escalation trial of ivuxolimab. Adults with locally advanced or metastatic melanoma, renal cell, hepatocellular, or head and neck squamous cell carcinoma were enrolled in the trial. Before TCR sequencing, CD4+ T cells and CD8+ T cells from peripheral blood were sorted into separate populations.

Comments on this clone: The target of this receptor is not known. Qualities for individual bases were not recorded, and no much larger clone is one base off.

The source of this sequence is an adult with an advanced solid tumor such as melanoma, head and neck, liver or kidney cancer. Sample: CD4+ or CD8+ T cells sorted from blood, taken in a trial of the OX40 agonist ivuxolimab. In this chain, TRBV7-9 is recombined with TRBJ2-1; no confident D gene assignment can be made. The DNA sequence follows: TGTGCCAGCAGCTTCTCCCGGGTCCGGAGAGATGAGCAGTTCTTC. This codes for CASSFSRVRRDEQFF.